This T cell receptor (beta chain) was observed in a study of CD4 T cells in relation to SARS-CoV-2 and coronaviruses. Regarding the study as a whole: Crossreactive clones expanded significantly less to SARS-CoV-2 than monoreactive clones.

Germline V lookup: CDR1 WNHNN, CDR2 SYGVQD (reference sequence). CDR3 length: 12 amino acids. The V gene lost 8 bases and the J gene lost 2 bases, with 10 bases spanning the gap. CD4+ T cells from unexposed donors were obtained before the COVID-19 pandemic (2011-2018). Isolation of CD4+ T cells took place after about eleven days in culture. The data were produced by immunoSEQ multiplex PCR, yet TCRdb's version contains in-frame clones alone and is incomplete. The sample lists just over 25,000 clones; about 75% were seen once. This clone was counted a single time. Its antigen is undetermined. The V call is TRBV10-1, the J call TRBJ2-7; D uncertain. The receptor comes from a human donor in good health. The sequenced material came from CD4+ T cells from PBMCs, cultured in vitro. The chain's CDR3 is CASPVAAYEQYF. CDR3 in DNA: TGCGCCAGCCCAGTAGCAGCCTACGAGCAGTACTTC.